The 15 T cell receptor beta chains in this list originate from one sample, sequenced in a study of blood T cell repertoires in COVID-19. The protocol was immunoSEQ multiplex PCR, while the TCRdb copy is restricted to in-frame clones and leaves out a portion. The sample has about 360,000 clones; around four fifths are singletons. Sequenced input: peripheral blood. The receptors originated from a man younger than 40 with active or convalescent COVID-19.

The V gene is TRBV3-1 (or the pseudogene TRBV3-2), the J gene TRBJ1-3; D is unresolved. Germline lookup yields CDR1 LGHDT and CDR2 YNNKEL (reference sequence). This CDR3 comprises 12 residues. V lost 8 bases and J lost 3, with 8 bases in between. The DNA for the CDR3 is TGTGCCAGCGAAACCGGTGGAAACACCATATATTTT. This codes for CASETGGNTIYF.

The chain employs TRBV6-5 and TRBJ1-1; no reliable D call. Germline V CDR1 and CDR2: MNHEY, SVGAGI. The CDR3 sequence is 15 residues long. The V gene lost 6 bases and the J gene lost 0 bases, with 14 bases spanning the gap. CDR3 coding DNA: TGTGCCAGCAGGAGAATTCGGACTATGAACACTGAAGCTTTCTTT. It encodes CASRRIRTMNTEAFF.

V and J are TRBV5-1 and TRBJ1-6; D might be TRBD1 (6 bases). V lost 0 bases, J lost 10 bases, and 11 bases lay in between. The CDR3 runs to 14 residues. The germline CDR1 and CDR2 sequences are SGHRS and YFSETQ. Written as DNA, the CDR3 is TGCGCCAGCAGCTTGGCGGGGGGCGGATCACCCCTCCACTTT. This translates into CASSLAGGGSPLHF.

The chain combines TRBV11-2 with TRBJ1-4; D is unresolved. This CDR3 contains 14 residues. Per germline, CDR1 SGHAT and CDR2 FQNNGV. Trimming took off 2 bases at V and 3 bases at J, with 7 bases between the two ends. The CDR3 sequence: CASSLSLANEKLFF. CDR3 nucleotide sequence: TGTGCCAGCAGCTTAAGCCTGGCTAATGAAAAACTGTTTTTT.

CDR3 protein: CAWSSGTGIYEQYF. Here the CDR3 DNA reads TGTGCCTGGAGTTCCGGGACAGGGATATACGAGCAGTACTTC. V gene TRBV30 combines with J gene TRBJ2-7; 9 bases agree with TRBD1. The CDR3 contains 14 residues. V gave up 2 bases and J gave up 4 bases; unmatched junction bases: 6. CDR1 and CDR2 from the germline V gene are GTSNPN and SVGIG (reference sequence).

This chain links TRBV7-3 with TRBJ1-1, with 7 bases identical to TRBD1. The CDR3 consists of 16 residues. J was trimmed by 4 bases and V by 0 bases; bases with no gene match: 8. CDR1 is SGHTA, CDR2 FQGTGA, per germline. The CDR3 nucleotides read TGTGCCAGCAGCTTAACAGGGGGCGTCTGGGGCACTGAAGCTTTCTTT. Translation gives CASSLTGGVWGTEAFF.

DNA for the CDR3: TGTGCCAGCAGCGCAACCGGGACAGTCTATGGCTACACCTTC. Translating it yields CASSATGTVYGYTF. This chain joins TRBV9 and TRBJ1-2; TRBD1 aligns across 7 bases. V dropped 3 bases and J dropped 4; count of bases not matched to a gene: 6. The CDR3 has 14 residues. Germline lookup yields CDR1 SGDLS and CDR2 YYNGEE.

The rearrangement links TRBV6-1 to TRBJ2-7; tentatively, D is TRBD2 (6 bases). Germline V CDR1 and CDR2: MNHNS, SASEGT. This CDR3 has 15 residues. Deletions cut 2 bases from V and 0 bases from J, with 11 bases between. CDR3 sequence reads: CASSERERASYEQYF. The CDR3 nucleotides are TGTGCCAGCAGTGAACGGGAGCGGGCCTCCTACGAGCAGTACTTC.

This CDR3 is CASSHLRDSLYNEQFF. The CDR3 nucleotides are TGCGCCAGCAGCCACCTCCGGGACTCGCTCTACAATGAGCAGTTCTTC. The V call is TRBV4-1, the J call TRBJ2-1, with TRBD2 as a possible D gene (6 bases). V dropped 3 bases and J dropped 3 bases, with 15 bases sitting between them. This CDR3 spans 16 amino acids. The germline CDR1 and CDR2 sequences are MGHRA and YSYEKL.

The CDR3 coding sequence is TGCAGCGTAGCCCTAAGACAGGGAAACACTGAAGCTTTCTTT. Translating gives CSVALRQGNTEAFF. The genes are TRBV29-1 and TRBJ1-1; 7 nucleotides agree with TRBD1. With V trimmed by 6 bases and J by 2 bases, 9 bases remained unmatched. The CDR3 runs to 14 residues. Germline CDR1 and CDR2: SQVTM and ANQGSEA.

The rearrangement uses TRBV4-1 and TRBJ1-2; the match to TRBD1 covers 7 bases. The germline gives CDR1 MGHRA, CDR2 YSYEKL. Germline trimming cut 2 bases from V and 7 bases from J; bases unmatched to any gene: 7. The CDR3 runs to 14 residues. CDR3 loop: CASSQPTGVPGYTF. The CDR3 nucleotides read TGCGCCAGCAGCCAACCAACAGGGGTCCCTGGCTACACCTTC.

The CDR3 DNA reads as TGTGCCATCAGTGATCCCACAGGGGAATCTAATGAAAAACTGTTTTTT. Protein product: CAISDPTGESNEKLFF. The chain recombines TRBV10-3 with TRBJ1-4; 7 nucleotides align to TRBD1. Germline CDR1 reads ENHRY; CDR2 reads SYGVKD. The ends lost 3 bases at V and 3 bases at J; junction bases unmatched: 7. The CDR3 loop spans 16 amino acids.

The chain combines TRBV30 with TRBJ1-4, with 8 nucleotides matching TRBD1. The germline V gene encodes CDR1 GTSNPN and CDR2 SVGIG (reference sequence). The CDR3 runs to 17 residues. After removal of 1 base from V and 0 bases from J, the junction contained 7 bases not matched to a gene. The CDR3 DNA sequence: TGTGCCTGGAGTGGGGGGACAGGAAAAACAACTAATGAAAAACTGTTTTTT. Its protein product is CAWSGGTGKTTNEKLFF.

The rearrangement links TRBV18 to TRBJ1-3; TRBD1 is a possible D gene (5 bases). The V end lost 2 bases, the J end lost 4 bases, and 9 bases lay between the germline ends. Germline loops: CDR1 KGHSH, CDR2 LQKENI. The CDR3 length is 14 residues. In DNA, the CDR3 is TGTGCCAGCTCACCAGACAGCCAAGGAAACACCATATATTTT. Its translation is CASSPDSQGNTIYF. Looking up the rest from reference TRBV18 and TRBJ1-3 gives the full variable domain: NAGVMQNPRHLVRRRGQEARLRCSPMKGHSHVYWYRQLPEEGLKFMVYLQKENIIDESGMPKERFSAEFPKEGPSILRIQQVVRGDSAAYFCASSPDSQGNTIYFGEGSWLTVV.

This clone has only one observation. The chain couples TRBV19 to TRBJ1-2; D gene unclear. The germline CDR1 and CDR2 sequences are LNHDA and SQIVND (reference sequence). This CDR3 is built from 14 residues. V lost 0 bases to trimming and J lost 8 bases, with 13 bases between them. In nucleotides, the CDR3 is TGTGCCAGTAGTATAGATCAAGGAACAGAAGGCTACACCTTC. It codes for CASSIDQGTEGYTF. Based on the CDR3 plus reference TRBV19 and TRBJ1-2, the full variable domain is DGGITQSPKYLFRKEGQNVTLSCEQNLNHDAMYWYRQDPGQGLRLIYYSQIVNDFQKGDIAEGYSVSREKKESFPLTVTSAQKNPTAFYLCASSIDQGTEGYTFGSGTRLTVV.